This T cell receptor beta chain was recovered during a study of blood T cell repertoires in COVID-19. Study-level background: Specimens from acute and convalescent COVID-19 originated in the United States, Italy and Spain. Sample material is recorded as cDNA or gDNA derived from T cells, B-cell-depleted T cells, or PBMCs.

In the authors' methods: From reference gene primer amplification, estimates of nucleated cell counts were derived. Clones were read by immunoSEQ multiplex PCR, and TCRdb kept only the in-frame ones, dropping some. That table is the source of V, J and clone size, and D and trimming were worked out from the DNA. The sample consists of 200,000 or so clones, over 75% of them appearing once. The CDR3 is 24 amino acids. Unmatched junction bases numbered 23, after V lost 4 bases and J lost 1 base. The germline CDR1 and CDR2 sequences are KGHDR and SFDVKD. The J gene is TRBJ2-3, the V gene TRBV24-1; 15 bases agree with TRBD2. This TCR was sampled from a human donor with active or convalescent COVID-19. The donor label of this sample is uncertain. Sequences were obtained from peripheral blood. The CDR3 region has the DNA TGTGCCACCAGTGACGACAGGGAGGAGGTGAAAGGACTAGCGGGAGGGGAGGGCACAGATACGCAGTATTTT. Translating it yields CATSDDREEVKGLAGGEGTDTQYF.